This note documents a single T cell receptor beta chain sequence. Its antigen remains unknown. Primed by a sample-barcoded 5' primer and a J-beta primer mix, a second PCR proceeded for 7 to 11 cycles. Through a template-switch adaptor with 12 random nucleotides, each cDNA molecule received a tag. TCRdb ran MiXCR on the 5' RACE reads and lists one entry per CDR3 protein. The sample has 1.5 million to 2 million distinct CDR3 sequences; about 39% are singletons. The data belong to a study of blood T cells in healthy people across ages. Study outcomes and limitations: Roughly linearly, TCR beta diversity per million T cells fell as age increased.

Sequencing used blood. This sequence was found in a human donor in good health.

CDR3 coding DNA: TGTGCCAGCAACATACGACAGGGCTACGAGCAGTACTTC. The encoded protein is CASNIRQGYEQYF. V is TRBV7-2 and J is TRBJ2-7; the match to TRBD1 covers 7 bases. The CDR3 totals 13 residues. J lost 3 bases, V lost 7 bases, and 6 bases had no gene match. Germline V gene data show CDR1 as SGHTA and CDR2 as FQGNSA.